The 5 T cell receptor beta chains below all came from one sample that was sequenced in a study of blood T cell repertoires in COVID-19. Clones were read by immunoSEQ multiplex PCR, and TCRdb kept only the in-frame ones, dropping some. The repertoire includes 65,000 to 85,000 clones, 85% to 90% of them detected once, and 7.5% to 9% sits in the top ten. Sequenced sample: peripheral blood. Receptors originate from a man between 50 and 59 years old with active COVID-19.

The CDR3 region has the DNA TGTGCCAGCAGCTGGGGACTAGCCCACAATGAGCAGTTCTTC. This translates into CASSWGLAHNEQFF. The chain carries TRBV7-7 and TRBJ2-1; TRBD2 agrees at 9 bases. The CDR3 spans 14 residues. Per the germline V gene, CDR1 is SSHAT and CDR2 is FNYEAQ (reference sequence). J lost 5 bases, V lost 4 bases, and 3 bases had no gene match.

The chain links TRBV6-4 to TRBJ2-7; 11 bases agree with TRBD1. The CDR3 totals 14 residues. CDR1 and CDR2 from the germline V gene are MRHNA and SNTAGT. The junction had 4 bases not matched to a gene; V was cut back by 7 bases and J by 2 bases. The CDR3 nucleotides are TGTGCCAGCAAACCGGGACAGGGGGCCTACGAGCAGTACTTC. It yields the protein CASKPGQGAYEQYF.

The rearrangement joins TRBV10-3 to TRBJ1-1; 8 nucleotides agree with TRBD1. The V and J ends lost 6 bases and 5 bases, in that order; junction bases with no gene match: 5. Germline V gene data show CDR1 as ENHRY and CDR2 as SYGVKD. The CDR3 extends over 13 amino acids. CDR3 nucleotides: TGTGCCATCAGGAAGACAGGGGAGACTGAAGCTTTCTTT. Translating it yields CAIRKTGETEAFF.

The chain links TRBV7-2 to TRBJ2-6, with TRBD1 matching over 7 bases. The CDR3 covers 17 residues. Germline V lookup: CDR1 SGHTA, CDR2 FQGNSA. Trimming removed 0 bases from V and 0 bases from J; junction bases left unmatched: 2. The CDR3 here is CASSLAYRGSGANVLTF. CDR3 in DNA: TGTGCCAGCAGCTTAGCGTACAGGGGCTCTGGGGCCAACGTCCTGACTTTC. Based on the CDR3 plus reference TRBV7-2 and TRBJ2-6, the full variable domain is GAGVSQSPSNKVTEKGKDVELRCDPISGHTALYWYRQSLGQGLEFLIYFQGNSAPDKSGLPSDRFSAERTGGSVSTLTIQRTQQEDSAVYLCASSLAYRGSGANVLTFGAGSRLTVL.

This clone was counted ten times or more. CDR3 residues: CATSRALGDIQYF. CDR3 nucleotide sequence: TGTGCCACCAGCAGAGCCCTAGGGGACATTCAGTACTTC. The rearrangement uses TRBV15 and TRBJ2-4; D possibly corresponds to TRBD1 (5 bases). The CDR3 length is 13 residues. Germline V lookup: CDR1 LNHNV, CDR2 YYDKDF (reference sequence). Deletions cut 1 base from V and 8 bases from J, with 9 bases between.